The 3 T cell receptor beta chains below were found in one sample sequenced in a study of T cells in women clearing cervical HPV infection. Method: immunoSEQ multiplex PCR; TCRdb's copy keeps in-frame clones and lacks some. The sample has 25,000 to 35,000 clones; the top ten hold 7.5% to 9.5%. The sequenced material came from blood buffy coat. Every receptor here comes from a woman between 18 and 75 years old with a cervical HPV16 infection that either progressed to CIN3+ or cleared (not recorded which).

Details on this clone: The read stops 3 residues short of the end of the CDR3; the missing end is completed from the germline J gene. V is TRBV20-1 and J is TRBJ2-4; 7 nucleotides align to TRBD1. Per germline, CDR1 DFQATT and CDR2 SNEGSKA (reference sequence). This CDR3 comprises 13 residues. Here the CDR3 reads CSATYRGNQPQYF. CDR3 bases read: TGCAGTGCTACCTACAGGGGCAATCAGCCT.

Turning to this clone: Read sequence stops 3 residues before the CDR3 end, and the germline J gene provides the missing end. The chain links TRBV2 to TRBJ2-3; D remains unclear. The CDR3 covers 13 residues. The germline V gene has CDR1 SNHLY and CDR2 FYNNEI. The covered CDR3 bases are TGTGCCAGCGACACAGAAGACGGTCAGCCG. Translation: CASDTEDGQP. The whole CDR3 protein is CASDTEDGQPQYF.

CDR3 in amino acids: CASLSSAQETQYF. The sequenced part of the CDR3 DNA is TGTGCCAGCCTCTCTAGCGCTCAAGAGACC. The chain employs TRBV2 and TRBJ2-5, with a possible D match to TRBD2 (6 bases). The read falls 3 residues short of the CDR3 end, and the missing part is taken from the germline J gene. This CDR3 spans 13 amino acids. V gave up 8 bases and J gave up 2 bases, with 12 bases separating them. CDR1 and CDR2 (germline): SNHLY, FYNNEI.